The source of this T cell receptor (beta chain) is a study of T-cell reconstitution after alpha-beta-depleted transplantation in children. General observations from the study: Newly produced T cells mostly accounted for T-cell counts and diversity one year post-transplant. Where alpha-beta T cells came from about two months after transplant was reportedly several hundred expanded graft clones. The origin of high day-60 TCRbeta diversity in some patients lay in surviving recipient T cells and thymic progenitors.

Germline V lookup: CDR1 SQVTM, CDR2 ANQGSEA. The CDR3 length is 13 residues. The V gene end was trimmed by 7 bases and the J gene end by 4 bases; junction bases not matched to a gene: 4. This clonotype has at least ten counts. Its antigen is unidentified. Construction of the TCRbeta library involved unique molecular identifiers. TCRdb reprocessed the PCR reads with MiXCR, giving one entry per CDR3 protein. The sample carries 30,000 to 40,000 distinct CDR3 sequences, about 7% recorded once. The chain combines TRBV29-1 with TRBJ2-1; 10 bases are a match to TRBD1. Sequences were derived from peripheral blood, sampled 60 days after TCRalphabeta/CD19-depleted stem cell transplant. The receptor's source is a child less than two years old who had a stem cell transplant for acute myeloid leukemia, so the T cells may come from the graft donor. The CDR3 coding sequence is TGCAGCGGGCGGGACAGGGGATACAATGAGCAGTTCTTC. It codes for CSGRDRGYNEQFF.